Presented here are 9 T cell receptor beta chains from one specimen sequenced in a study of blood T cell repertoires in COVID-19. Clones were read by immunoSEQ multiplex PCR, and TCRdb kept only the in-frame ones, dropping some. The table lists approximately 300,000 clones, 85% to 95% of them singletons. What was sequenced was PBMCs or T cells enriched from blood (not recorded which). Every receptor here comes from a woman aged 25 to 45 who had been exposed to COVID-19.

The chain employs TRBV6-9 and TRBJ2-5, with 7 bases lining up with TRBD1. The CDR3 extends over 15 amino acids. Germline lookup yields CDR1 MNHGY and CDR2 SVAAGI. With 4 bases clipped from V and 4 bases from J, the junction kept 9 bases outside the gene matches. As DNA, the CDR3 is TGTGCCAGCAGTTCGGGACAGCCCGGTGGAGAGACCCAGTACTTC. Amino acid sequence: CASSSGQPGGETQYF.

CDR3 DNA sequence: TGCAGCGTTGAGGCCGGGACAGGGGCAGGAGCTTTCTTT. This translates into CSVEAGTGAGAFF. J is TRBJ1-1 and V is TRBV29-1, with 10 bases matching TRBD1. Losses at the gene ends were 3 bases for V and 10 bases for J; bases not matched to a gene: 8. Germline V gene sequence: CDR1 SQVTM, CDR2 ANQGSEA. The CDR3 is made up of 13 amino acids.

V usage is TRBV4-1 and J usage is TRBJ2-3, with 11 bases fitting TRBD2. J lost 11 bases, V lost 0 bases, and 4 bases had no gene match. The CDR3 sequence is 14 residues long. Looked up from germline, CDR1 is MGHRA and CDR2 is YSYEKL. The CDR3 sequence: CASSQDLTSGGQYF. CDR3 bases: TGCGCCAGCAGCCAAGATTTAACTAGCGGGGGGCAGTATTTT.

The chain is built from TRBV11-2 and TRBJ1-2; 7 nucleotides agree with TRBD1. The CDR3 sequence is 14 residues long. Germline V gene lookup returns CDR1 SGHAT and CDR2 FQNNGV. Germline trimming cut 0 bases from V and 8 bases from J; bases unmatched to any gene: 6. The chain's CDR3 is CASSLDVAGGGYTF. The CDR3 DNA reads TGTGCCAGCAGCTTAGATGTGGCAGGGGGGGGCTACACCTTC.

The chain links TRBV7-2 to TRBJ1-3, with 10 bases lining up with TRBD1. Losses at the gene ends were 2 bases for V and 7 bases for J; bases not matched to a gene: 11. Germline assignment: CDR1 SGHTA and CDR2 FQGNSA. The CDR3 has 17 residues. In DNA, the CDR3 is TGTGCCAGCAGCTTAAGACCTGGGACAGGGGAAGGGAACACCATATATTTT. This sequence encodes CASSLRPGTGEGNTIYF.

V and J are TRBV9 and TRBJ2-3; 9 nucleotides line up with TRBD2. CDR3 length: 15 amino acids. CDR1 and CDR2 (germline): SGDLS, YYNGEE. V trimming: 4 bases; J trimming: 4 bases; junction bases outside the gene matches: 7. CDR3 loop: CASSQSGGRSDTQYF. For the CDR3, the DNA is TGTGCCAGCAGCCAGAGCGGGGGGAGGTCAGATACGCAGTATTTT.

This chain uses TRBV7-9 with TRBJ1-4; 9 nucleotides line up with TRBD1. V lost 1 base, J lost 7 bases, and 4 bases stayed unmatched. The CDR3 is 15 amino acids. Germline CDR1 SEHNR, CDR2 FQNEAQ (reference sequence). The CDR3 protein is CASSLVGQGREKLFF. CDR3 in DNA: TGTGCCAGCAGCTTAGTGGGACAGGGACGTGAAAAACTGTTTTTT.

The chain is built from TRBV19 and TRBJ2-5, with D perhaps TRBD1 (5 bases). CDR3 size: 14 residues. From germline, CDR1 is LNHDA and CDR2 SQIVND (reference sequence). V was cut by 3 bases and J by 6 bases, with 14 bases left in between. The CDR3 sequence is CASSIGSGKQTQYF. The CDR3 region has the DNA TGTGCCAGTAGTATCGGGTCAGGGAAACAGACCCAGTACTTC.

This chain uses TRBV7-9 with TRBJ1-4; 7 bases are shared with TRBD1. Trimming cost V 5 bases and J 5 bases; bases outside gene matches: 8. Germline assignment: CDR1 SEHNR and CDR2 FQNEAQ (reference sequence). The CDR3 covers 15 residues. DNA of the CDR3: TGTGCCAGCAGCCTCCACAGGGGCCCGAATGAAAAACTGTTTTTT. Its protein product is CASSLHRGPNEKLFF.